This T cell receptor (beta chain) was documented in a study of blood T cell repertoires in COVID-19. Across the whole study: Nucleic acid was either cDNA or gDNA, and it came from T cells, B-cell-depleted T cells, or PBMCs.

In the authors' methods: Estimates of nucleated cell counts were drawn from the amplification of reference gene primers. The assay was immunoSEQ multiplex PCR, and TCRdb's table has in-frame clones only and misses some. D and trimming come from the DNA, and the V and J calls and clone size come from that table. The sample has fewer than 70,000 clones; roughly 84% are singletons. The CDR3 is 15 amino acids. The V and J ends lost 4 bases and 2 bases, in that order; junction bases with no gene match: 8. The V gene's germline CDR1 is SGHDT and CDR2 YYEEEE. The chain combines TRBV5-6 with TRBJ2-5; TRBD2 aligns across 7 bases. The sample was peripheral blood. This receptor was identified in a man over 45 with active COVID-19. As DNA, the CDR3 is TGTGCCAGCAGCCCGACTAGCATCGGGCAAGAGACCCAGTACTTC. Protein: CASSPTSIGQETQYF.